Presented here are 27 T cell receptor beta chains from one specimen sequenced in a study of blood T cells in healthy people across ages. A sample-barcoded 5' primer and a J-beta primer mix were used in a second PCR of roughly 6 to 11 cycles. TCRdb recomputed calls from the 5' RACE reads with MiXCR, one row per CDR3 protein. This table holds 700,000 or so distinct CDR3 sequences, approximately 22% found once. The sample was blood. Source of these receptors: a man between 65 and 79 years old in good health.

The gene calls are TRBV10-2 and TRBJ1-2; a weak D match, TRBD1 (5 bases). The ends were cut back, 9 bases at V and 6 bases at J, with 20 bases in the middle. The CDR3 runs 14 residues. Germline V gives CDR1 WSHSY, CDR2 SAAADI. Here the CDR3 reads CARQGGGKGDGYTF. CDR3 DNA sequence: TGCGCCAGGCAAGGTGGGGGGAAAGGGGATGGCTACACCTTC.

The V and J genes are TRBV11-3 and TRBJ1-3; D possibly corresponds to TRBD1 (6 bases). CDR1 is SGHNT and CDR2 is YENEEA in the germline V gene. Trimming removed 7 bases from V and 4 bases from J, with 11 bases in between. CDR3 length: 13 amino acids. CDR3: CASNRVPGNTIYF. The CDR3, as DNA: TGTGCCAGCAACAGGGTCCCCGGAAACACCATATATTTT. Using reference TRBV11-3 and TRBJ1-3 for the parts outside the CDR3, the full variable domain is EAGVVQSPRYKIIEKKQPVAFWCNPISGHNTLYWYLQNLGQGPELLIRYENEEAVDDSQLPKDRFSAERLKGVDSTLKIQPAELGDSAVYLCASNRVPGNTIYFGEGSWLTVV.

In the case of this clonotype: The junction does not match germline at one end; this may be a read error. The chain links TRBV29-1 to TRBJ2-4; weak D call: TRBD1 (6 bases). The CDR3 covers 13 residues. CDR1 and CDR2 from the germline V gene are SQVTM and ANQGSEA. DNA for the CDR3: TGCAGCGCTGAACCAGGGGCGGGAAACATTCAGTACTTC. As protein: CSAEPGAGNIQYF.

The rearrangement links TRBV7-9 to TRBJ2-1; weak D call: TRBD2 (5 bases). The CDR3 extends over 13 amino acids. The V gene lost 4 bases and the J gene lost 8 bases, with 12 bases spanning the gap. CDR1 and CDR2 from the germline V gene are SEHNR and FQNEAQ (reference sequence). The CDR3 reads CASSSGIPDEQFF. CDR3 in DNA: TGTGCCAGCAGCTCCGGGATCCCCGATGAGCAGTTCTTC. Together with reference TRBV7-9 and TRBJ2-1, the CDR3 gives the full variable domain: DTGVSQNPRHKITKRGQNVTFRCDPISEHNRLYWYRQTLGQGPEFLTYFQNEAQLEKSRLLSDRFSAERPKGSFSTLEIQRTEQGDSAMYLCASSSGIPDEQFFGPGTRLTVL.

This clonotype was detected only a few times. V is TRBV12-5 and J is TRBJ1-2, with 11 bases matching TRBD1. The CDR3 is made up of 18 amino acids. With 1 base clipped from V and 4 bases from J, the junction kept 11 bases outside the gene matches. Germline V CDR1 and CDR2: LGHNT, FRNRAP. The CDR3 sequence is CASGLDFSGQGAGYGYTF. For the CDR3, the DNA is TGTGCTAGTGGTTTGGACTTCTCCGGACAGGGGGCAGGCTATGGCTACACCTTC.

Note on this clonotype: This may stem from a read error, because a much larger clone lies one nucleotide away. This rearrangement joins TRBV7-9 to TRBJ2-7; D is ambiguous. This CDR3 is 15 amino acids long. The V gene's germline CDR1 is SEHNR and CDR2 FQNEAQ (reference sequence). The CDR3 DNA reads TGTGCCAACAGCTTAGATGGAGAAATATCCTACGAGCAGTACTTC. This gives the protein CANSLDGEISYEQYF.

This clonotype appeared many times. This chain uses TRBV20-1 with TRBJ1-2, with D unclear. The germline gives CDR1 DFQATT, CDR2 SNEGSKA (reference sequence). Trimming shortened V by 0 bases and J by 8 bases, and 7 bases separated the two germline ends. There are 11 residues in the CDR3. The CDR3 nucleotides read TGCAGTGCTAGAGATAATGCGGGCTACACCTTC. Amino acids: CSARDNAGYTF.

CDR3 nucleotides: TGTGCCAGCAGCTTAGGGGGAACCCTCTACGAGCAGTACGTC. Protein product: CASSLGGTLYEQYV. The chain recombines TRBV7-2 with TRBJ2-7; the D is unclear. CDR1 is SGHTA, CDR2 FQGNSA, per germline. The CDR3 is 14 residues long. V lost 1 base and J 3 bases, leaving 10 bases between the germline ends.

In its sample, this clonotype was seen a few times. The rearrangement joins TRBV20-1 to TRBJ1-1; D is uncertain. The CDR3 consists of 11 residues. V was shortened by 3 bases and J by 8 bases, with 10 bases between the two germline ends. The V gene's germline CDR1 is DFQATT and CDR2 SNEGSKA (reference sequence). Here the CDR3 DNA reads TGCAGTGCTAGTCAGAGTAAGGAAGCTTTCTTT. It encodes CSASQSKEAFF.

This clonotype was counted between two and nine times. This chain's CDR3 is CSARKGYQETQYF. The CDR3 DNA reads TGCAGTGCTAGGAAAGGGTACCAAGAGACCCAGTACTTC. J is TRBJ2-5 and V is TRBV20-1, with D unresolved. This CDR3 has 13 amino acids. Germline V lookup: CDR1 DFQATT, CDR2 SNEGSKA (reference sequence). V gave up 3 bases and J gave up 0 bases, with 8 bases separating them.

The chain uses TRBV10-3 and TRBJ1-2; tentative D call: TRBD1 (5 bases). Germline lookup yields CDR1 ENHRY and CDR2 SYGVKD. The V end was cut by 10 bases, the J end by 1 base, with 13 bases between. This CDR3 region has 13 residues. The CDR3 protein is CATNVGVNYGYTF. The CDR3 region has the DNA TGTGCCACTAACGTGGGGGTTAACTATGGCTACACCTTC.

The rearrangement links TRBV5-1 to TRBJ2-1, with D hard to call. V was pared by 2 bases and J by 6 bases, with 15 bases between. The CDR3 runs 15 residues. CDR1 is SGHRS and CDR2 is YFSETQ in the germline V gene. DNA for the CDR3: TGCGCCAGCAGCTTAGTCTACGACTCCCTCAATGAGCAGTTCTTC. Amino acids: CASSLVYDSLNEQFF.

As to this clonotype: Mismatch with germline at one junction end may stem from a read error. The chain links TRBV24-1 to TRBJ1-2; maybe TRBD1 (6 bases). Germline CDR1 KGHDR, CDR2 SFDVKD. The CDR3 consists of 13 residues. The CDR3 protein is CAPSHRDDYGYTF. CDR3 bases: TGTGCCCCCAGCCACAGGGATGACTATGGCTACACCTTC.

V is TRBV7-9 and J is TRBJ2-7, with TRBD1 matching over 8 bases. The CDR3 runs 15 residues. J was trimmed by 6 bases and V by 10 bases; bases with no gene match: 17. CDR1 and CDR2 (germline): SEHNR, FQNEAQ (reference sequence). The CDR3, as DNA: TGTGCCAACAGTGAACGTTCCAGGGGGCTCGGCGAGCAGTACTTC. This translates into CANSERSRGLGEQYF. The full variable domain, its missing parts supplied by reference TRBV7-9 and TRBJ2-7, is DTGVSQNPRHKITKRGQNVTFRCDPISEHNRLYWYRQTLGQGPEFLTYFQNEAQLEKSRLLSDRFSAERPKGSFSTLEIQRTEQGDSAMYLCANSERSRGLGEQYFGPGTRLTVT.

The chain carries TRBV5-6 and TRBJ2-3; maybe TRBD1 (6 bases). The CDR3 has 16 residues. Trimming pared 1 base from V and 2 bases from J, leaving 14 bases between. Germline V gene sequence: CDR1 SGHDT, CDR2 YYEEEE. This chain's CDR3 is CASSLLDRGITDTQYF. The CDR3 DNA is TGTGCCAGCAGCTTGCTGGACAGAGGGATCACAGATACGCAGTATTTT. Using reference TRBV5-6 and TRBJ2-3 for the parts outside the CDR3, the full variable domain is DAGVTQSPTHLIKTRGQQVTLRCSPKSGHDTVSWYQQALGQGPQFIFQYYEEEERQRGNFPDRFSGHQFPNYSSELNVNALLLGDSALYLCASSLLDRGITDTQYFGPGTRLTVL.

V usage is TRBV7-2 and J usage is TRBJ2-7, with D perhaps TRBD1 (6 bases). This CDR3 comprises 15 residues. Germline V gene sequence: CDR1 SGHTA, CDR2 FQGNSA. V was trimmed by 0 bases and J by 4 bases, leaving 13 bases between them. CDR3 bases: TGTGCCAGCAGCTTAGCCTACAGGGCCGAGTACGAGCAGTACTTC. As protein: CASSLAYRAEYEQYF.

This clonotype was seen many times. DNA of the CDR3: TGTGCCAGCAGTTACCCTGGTGGGGGTTCCACTGAAGCTTTCTTT. It encodes CASSYPGGGSTEAFF. This chain joins TRBV6-6 and TRBJ1-1, with a weak D call TRBD1 (5 bases). CDR3 length equals 15 residues. Trimming left V 2 bases short and J 4 bases short, with 14 bases between. The germline gives CDR1 MNHNY, CDR2 SVGAGI (reference sequence).

This clonotype was seen more than once but under ten times. The chain employs TRBV11-2 and TRBJ2-5, with D perhaps matching TRBD2 (5 bases). The J call may be incorrect, as the DNA end agrees better with TRBJ2-1. The length of the CDR3 is 15 residues. Germline lookup yields CDR1 SGHAT and CDR2 FQNNGV. CDR3: CASSIRTRTGNEQFF. The CDR3 DNA follows: TGTGCCAGCAGCATCCGGACCCGCACGGGGAATGAGCAGTTCTTC.

Concerning this clonotype itself: This is likely a read error, given that the CDR3 carries no conserved phenylalanine or tryptophan at its end. The genes are TRBV5-1 and TRBJ1-4, with a tentative D call TRBD1 (5 bases). Trimming stripped 0 bases from V and 5 bases from J, with 11 bases between. Germline lookup yields CDR1 SGHRS and CDR2 YFSETQ. The CDR3 has 15 amino acids. This CDR3 reads CASSLVRGLNEKLFL. The CDR3 DNA is TGCGCCAGCAGCTTGGTCCGGGGCCTCAATGAAAAACTGTTTCTT.

The chain uses TRBV28 and TRBJ1-3; D remains ambiguous. This CDR3 contains 10 residues. The germline V and J ends were trimmed by 10 bases and 4 bases, with 5 bases remaining between them. The germline V gene encodes CDR1 MDHEN and CDR2 SYDVKM. CDR3 in DNA: TGTGCCATCTTAGGAAACACCATATATTTT. Residues: CAILGNTIYF.

The chain couples TRBV7-9 to TRBJ1-2; D gene unclear. The germline V gene has CDR1 SEHNR and CDR2 FQNEAQ (reference sequence). The CDR3 is 14 residues long. Trimming cost V 5 bases and J 8 bases, with 18 bases left between them. The CDR3 protein is CASSQSYGDGGYTF. The CDR3 DNA follows: TGTGCCAGCAGCCAGAGTTATGGTGATGGAGGCTACACCTTC. The full variable domain, in which reference TRBV7-9 and TRBJ1-2 provide the parts outside the CDR3, is DTGVSQNPRHKITKRGQNVTFRCDPISEHNRLYWYRQTLGQGPEFLTYFQNEAQLEKSRLLSDRFSAERPKGSFSTLEIQRTEQGDSAMYLCASSQSYGDGGYTFGSGTRLTVV.

The CDR3 is CASLRGGSGGEQFF. The DNA of the CDR3 is TGTGCCAGCCTCAGGGGGGGTAGCGGGGGTGAGCAGTTCTTC. This rearrangement joins TRBV28 to TRBJ2-1, with 9 nucleotides matching TRBD2. The V segment lost 8 bases and the J segment 9 bases; nucleotides outside the gene matches: 11. Germline V gene sequence: CDR1 MDHEN, CDR2 SYDVKM. This CDR3 is built from 14 residues.

V usage is TRBV20-1 and J usage is TRBJ2-7, with D possibly being TRBD2 (5 bases). The V end lost 3 bases, the J end lost 3 bases, and 15 bases lay between the germline ends. CDR1 is DFQATT, CDR2 SNEGSKA, per germline (reference sequence). This CDR3 spans 14 amino acids. DNA of the CDR3: TGCAGTGCTAGTGAGGGAAACACGTTCTACGAGCAGTACTTC. It codes for CSASEGNTFYEQYF.

The sample holds a few counts of this clonotype. The rearrangement uses TRBV12-3 or TRBV12-4 and TRBJ1-1; 7 bases are a match to TRBD1. The trim removed 4 bases at V and 2 bases at J, leaving 7 bases unmatched. The CDR3 length is 15 residues. The CDR3, as DNA: TGTGCCAGCAGTTCTACAGGGGAAATAAACACTGAAGCTTTCTTT. This gives the protein CASSSTGEINTEAFF.

The chain recombines TRBV2 with TRBJ1-2; D is unclear. The germline V and J ends were trimmed by 3 bases and 1 base, with 9 bases remaining between them. This CDR3 has 14 residues. The germline V gene encodes CDR1 SNHLY and CDR2 FYNNEI. CDR3: CASSESRNNYGYTF. The DNA for the CDR3 is TGTGCCAGCAGTGAGTCCAGGAATAACTATGGCTACACCTTC.

V and J are TRBV7-2 and TRBJ2-4; D remains ambiguous. V lost 5 bases and J lost 6, with 8 bases in between. Germline CDR1 reads SGHTA; CDR2 reads FQGNSA. The CDR3 loop spans 12 amino acids. In nucleotides, the CDR3 is TGTGCCAGCAGCCGGACCAGAAACATTCAGTACTTC. Encoded protein: CASSRTRNIQYF.

V is TRBV6-2 or TRBV6-3 and J is TRBJ1-4, with D unclear. V gave up 7 bases and J gave up 7 bases, with 13 bases separating them. Looked up from germline, CDR1 is MNHEY and CDR2 is SVGEGT. The CDR3 covers 13 residues. CDR3 sequence (DNA): TGTGCCAGCACCCGTGGCGGCGGTGAAAAACTGTTTTTT. Its protein is CASTRGGGEKLFF.